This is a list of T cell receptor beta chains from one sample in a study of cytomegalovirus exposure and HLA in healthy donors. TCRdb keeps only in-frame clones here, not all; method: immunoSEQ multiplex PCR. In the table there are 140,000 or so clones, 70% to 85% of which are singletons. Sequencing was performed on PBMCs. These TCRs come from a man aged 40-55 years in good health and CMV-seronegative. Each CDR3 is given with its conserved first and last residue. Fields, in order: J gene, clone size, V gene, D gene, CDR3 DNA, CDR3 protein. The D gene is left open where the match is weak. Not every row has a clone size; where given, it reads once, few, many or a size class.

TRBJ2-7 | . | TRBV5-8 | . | TGTGCCAGCAGCTTGAGGAGGGGCTACGAGCAGTACTTC | CASSLRRGYEQYF
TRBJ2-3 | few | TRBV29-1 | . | TGCAGCGTTGTAATCACACAGGGCGATACGCAGTATTTT | CSVVITQGDTQYF
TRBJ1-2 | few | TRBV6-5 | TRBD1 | TGTGCCAGCAGTTACTCCCCAGGGGGCATTAACTATGGCTACACCTTC | CASSYSPGGINYGYTF
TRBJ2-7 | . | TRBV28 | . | TGTGCCACCTTCAGAGGCGGATCCTACGAGCAGTACTTC | CATFRGGSYEQYF
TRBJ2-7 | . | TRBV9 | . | TGTGCCAGCAGCGTAGGGCCCTCCTACGAGCAGTACTTC | CASSVGPSYEQYF
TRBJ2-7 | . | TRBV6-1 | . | TGTGCCAGCACCGAAAGGGGGGGAACCTACGAGCAGTACTTC | CASTERGGTYEQYF
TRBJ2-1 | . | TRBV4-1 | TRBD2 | TGCGCCAGCACCCCTATAGCGGGAGCTATCGATGAGCAGTTCTTC | CASTPIAGAIDEQFF
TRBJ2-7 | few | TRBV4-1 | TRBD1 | TGCGCCAGCAGCCAGGGACAGACCTACGAGCAGTACTTC | CASSQGQTYEQYF
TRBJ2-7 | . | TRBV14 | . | TGTGCCAGCAGCCAAGTCGAGGGACGGGAGAACGAGCAGTACTTC | CASSQVEGRENEQYF
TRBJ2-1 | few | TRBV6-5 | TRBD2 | TGTGCCAGCAGACAGGGACTAGTTGGTGAGCAGTTCTTC | CASRQGLVGEQFF
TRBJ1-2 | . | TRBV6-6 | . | TGTGCCAGCACTCCTATGGGGGCCAGCAACTATGGCTACACCTTC | CASTPMGASNYGYTF
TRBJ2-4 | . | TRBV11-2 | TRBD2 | TGTGCCAGCAGCTTAGAGGGGGGGTTGCGGGAATTAGCCAAAAACATTCAGTACTTC | CASSLEGGLRELAKNIQYF
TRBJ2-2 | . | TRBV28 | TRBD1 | TGTGCCAGCAGTTTGGACAGGGGCTTCACCGGGGAGCTGTTTTTT | CASSLDRGFTGELFF
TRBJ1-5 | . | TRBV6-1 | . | TGTGCCAGCACGAGGCAGACGTTACAGCCCCAGCATTTT | CASTRQTLQPQHF
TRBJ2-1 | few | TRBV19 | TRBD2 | TGTGCCAGTAGTATAGCTAGCGGGGGCCAGTTCTTC | CASSIASGGQFF
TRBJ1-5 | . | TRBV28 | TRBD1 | TGTGCCAGCAGCCCTTCCGGGACAGGGGGGCTCCAGCCCCAGCATTTT | CASSPSGTGGLQPQHF
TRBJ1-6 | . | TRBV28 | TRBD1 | TGTGCCAGCAGTGGCGGGGACAGGGGTAATTCACCCCTCCACTTT | CASSGGDRGNSPLHF
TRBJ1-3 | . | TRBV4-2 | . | TGTGCCAGCAGCCAAGACCCAGGGGCCGGAAACACCATATATTTT | CASSQDPGAGNTIYF
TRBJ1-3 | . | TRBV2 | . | TGTGCCAGCAGTGTCGAAGCCGGTTACTCTGGAAACACCATATATTTT | CASSVEAGYSGNTIYF
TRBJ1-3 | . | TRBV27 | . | TGTGCCAGCAGTTTTTCCGCAGGGGGAAACACCATATATTTT | CASSFSAGGNTIYF
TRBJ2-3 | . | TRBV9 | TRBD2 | TGTGCCAGCACTTGGGGGGGGGATACGCAGTATTTT | CASTWGGDTQYF
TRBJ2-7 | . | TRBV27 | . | TGTGCCAGCAGCTCGGCCCTCCGGGACGAGCAGTACTTC | CASSSALRDEQYF
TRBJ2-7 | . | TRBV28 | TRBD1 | TGTGCCAGCAGTTCTCCCGGAACAGGGGCGAACTACGAGCAGTACTTC | CASSSPGTGANYEQYF
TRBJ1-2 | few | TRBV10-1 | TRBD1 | TGCGCCAGCAGTGACCCCACAGGGGGCGGCTACACCTTC | CASSDPTGGGYTF
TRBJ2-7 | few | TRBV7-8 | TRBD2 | TGTGCCAGCAGCCGACTAGCGGACAACTCCTACGAGCAGTACTTC | CASSRLADNSYEQYF
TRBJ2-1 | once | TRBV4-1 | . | TGCGCCAGCAGAACTCCCGGAGTGCGGAAGGACAATGAGCAGTTCTTC | CASRTPGVRKDNEQFF
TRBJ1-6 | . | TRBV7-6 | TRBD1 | TGTGCCAGCAGCATCGGGACAGGGTTCAATTCACCCCTCCACTTT | CASSIGTGFNSPLHF
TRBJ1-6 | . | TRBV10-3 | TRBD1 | TGTGCCATCAGCGGGACAGAGGGTAGTTCACCCCTCCACTTT | CAISGTEGSSPLHF
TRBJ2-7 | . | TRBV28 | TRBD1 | TGTGCCAGCAGTTTTGGGACAGGCTCCTACGAGCAGTACTTC | CASSFGTGSYEQYF
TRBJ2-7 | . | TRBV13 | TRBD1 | TGTGCCAGCACCATTACCGGGACAGCCTCCTACGAGCAGTACTTC | CASTITGTASYEQYF
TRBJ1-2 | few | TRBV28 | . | TGTGCCAGCAGCCCCCGAGAGGCATCCTATGGCTACACCTTC | CASSPREASYGYTF
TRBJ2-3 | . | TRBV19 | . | TGTGCCAGTAGTATGAGCGGCGGCTTGGCTGGGGTGGATACGCAGTATTTT | CASSMSGGLAGVDTQYF
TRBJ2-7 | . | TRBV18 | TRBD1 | TGTGCCAGTTCCGAGACGGGACAGGGGGGCGAGCAGTACTTC | CASSETGQGGEQYF
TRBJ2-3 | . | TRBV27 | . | TGTGCCAGCATAAGTGGGAGTAGGGATACGCAGTATTTT | CASISGSRDTQYF
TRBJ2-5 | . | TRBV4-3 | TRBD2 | TGCGCCAGCAGCCATACCGGGACTAGCCAAGAGACCCAGTACTTC | CASSHTGTSQETQYF
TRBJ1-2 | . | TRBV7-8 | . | TGTGCCAGCCACCTGGGAGGAAACTATGGCTACACCTTC | CASHLGGNYGYTF
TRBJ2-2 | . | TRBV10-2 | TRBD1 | TGCGCCAGCAGTGAACAGGGGCCGACCGGGGAGCTGTTTTTT | CASSEQGPTGELFF
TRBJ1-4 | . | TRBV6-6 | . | TGTGCCAGCAGTCAGAGGTCAGCCAATTATGAAAAACTGTTTTTT | CASSQRSANYEKLFF
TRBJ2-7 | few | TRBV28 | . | TGTGCCAGCAGTTTTTCTGCAGGGGCCTCCTACGAGCAGTACTTC | CASSFSAGASYEQYF
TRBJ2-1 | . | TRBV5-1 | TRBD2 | TGCGCCAGCAGCTCGACGTCGGGAGGCTCCTACAATGAGCAGTTCTTC | CASSSTSGGSYNEQFF
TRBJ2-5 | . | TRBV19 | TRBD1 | TGTGCCAGTAGTCCTCAACGACAGGGAGCGACCCAGTACTTC | CASSPQRQGATQYF
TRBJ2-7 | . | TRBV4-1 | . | TGCGCCAGCAGCCAAGATCCACTGAGCTCCTACGAGCAGTACTTC | CASSQDPLSSYEQYF
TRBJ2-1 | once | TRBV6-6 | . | TGTGCCAGCAGGTATGGATCCGATGGGAGAGGGAATGAGCAGTTCTTC | CASRYGSDGRGNEQFF
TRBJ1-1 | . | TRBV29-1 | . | TGCAGCGGGGGGGGGAGGGACACTGAAGCTTTCTTT | CSGGGRDTEAFF
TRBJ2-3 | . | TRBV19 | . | TGTGCCAGTAGTAACAGGGGCACAGATACGCAGTATTTT | CASSNRGTDTQYF
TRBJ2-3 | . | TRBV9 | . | TGTGCCAGCAGCCTCGGGACTAGCACAGATACGCAGTATTTT | CASSLGTSTDTQYF
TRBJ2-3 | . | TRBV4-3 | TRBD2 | TGCGCCACCGGTATAGCGGGGGCCCCAGATACGCAGTATTTT | CATGIAGAPDTQYF
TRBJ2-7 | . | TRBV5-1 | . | TGCGCCAGCGGCTTGCCGGGTCAAAGCTACGAGCAGTACTTC | CASGLPGQSYEQYF
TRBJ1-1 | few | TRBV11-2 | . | TGTGCCAGCAGCTGGGGGCAGAACACTGAAGCTTTCTTT | CASSWGQNTEAFF
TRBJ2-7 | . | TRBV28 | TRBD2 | TGTGCCAGCAGTTTCCGGACGCGCGGGGGGGCAAGGGGAGAGCAGTACTTC | CASSFRTRGGARGEQYF
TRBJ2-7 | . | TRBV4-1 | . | TGCGCCAGCAGCCACCACACAGGGTTCTCCTACGAGCAGTACTTC | CASSHHTGFSYEQYF
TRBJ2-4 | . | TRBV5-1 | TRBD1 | TGTGCCAGCAGCTTGATGGGACAGGGTGGCAAAAACAGTCAGTACTTC | CASSLMGQGGKNSQYF